Presented here are 32 T cell receptor beta chains from one specimen sequenced in a study of HIV-infected patients and healthy controls. 500 ng RNA was reverse transcribed with alpha and beta constant-region primers. Alpha and beta chain libraries were made separately by chain-specific third strand synthesis with multiplexing indices. A single record per CDR3 protein comes from TCRdb applying MiXCR to the 5' RACE reads. This sample has around 8,600 distinct CDR3 sequences, with roughly 6.3% found just once. Follow-up blood was drawn about 14 weeks, roughly three months, after antiretroviral therapy began. Whole blood was used without fractionation, so all unsorted peripheral T cells were included. The material was blood, obtained during antiretroviral therapy. The receptors were gathered from an adult with HIV infection.

By share of the sample, this clonotype is medium-sized. This beta chain appears as a stray read in a library generated for alpha chains; its size is not informative. V is TRBV3-1 and J is TRBJ1-2; a weak D match, TRBD1 (5 bases). V dropped 4 bases and J dropped 0 bases, with 6 bases sitting between them. The CDR3 loop spans 13 amino acids. Germline CDR1 is LGHDT and CDR2 is YNNKEL (reference sequence). The CDR3 DNA sequence: TGTGCCAGCAGCCCGACAGCTAACTATGGCTACACCTTC. It encodes CASSPTANYGYTF.

Relative to its sample, this clonotype is medium-sized. Found in a library prepared for alpha chains, this beta chain is an off-target read, and its abundance has little meaning. The chain couples TRBV12-3 or TRBV12-4 to TRBJ2-3; 7 bases line up with TRBD2. The V and J ends lost 6 bases and 0 bases, in that order; junction bases with no gene match: 3. The CDR3 spans 14 residues. The CDR3 nucleotides are TGTGCCAGCAGGCGGCGGGAGAGCACAGATACGCAGTATTTT. Translating gives CASRRRESTDTQYF.

The sample holds a few counts of this clonotype. This beta chain represents an off-target read in a library built for alpha chains; its size is of limited meaning. The chain carries TRBV24-1 and TRBJ2-3; perhaps D is TRBD1 or TRBD2 (5 bases each). Per germline, CDR1 KGHDR and CDR2 SFDVKD. V lost 5 bases, J lost 4 bases, and 18 bases lay in between. The CDR3 spans 16 residues. The CDR3 nucleotides are TGTGCCACCAGTGGCCCGGGACCCCCTACGGCAGATACGCAGTATTTT. Amino acid sequence: CATSGPGPPTADTQYF.

In this sample, this clonotype turned up many times. Little can be read into the size of this beta chain, an off-target read in a library designed for alpha chains. The chain has TRBV29-1 and TRBJ2-2, with D unclear. The CDR3 runs 13 residues. V shed 5 bases and J shed 1 base, with 8 bases lying between them. CDR1 and CDR2 (germline): SQVTM, ANQGSEA. CDR3 DNA: TGCAGCGTTCTACGACAGAACACCGGGGAGCTGTTTTTT. Encoded protein: CSVLRQNTGELFF.

This clonotype was detected ten times or more. This beta chain represents an off-target read in a library built for alpha chains; its size is of limited meaning. The chain links TRBV30 to TRBJ1-1, with 10 bases that match TRBD1. Germline V gene sequence: CDR1 GTSNPN, CDR2 SVGIG (reference sequence). The CDR3 length is 15 residues. V lost 2 bases, J lost 5 bases, and 8 bases stayed unmatched. The chain's CDR3 is CAWSPGTGVWTEAFF. DNA of the CDR3: TGTGCCTGGAGTCCGGGGACAGGGGTATGGACTGAAGCTTTCTTT.

This clonotype is large. This beta chain appears as a stray read in a library generated for alpha chains; its size is not informative. This chain's CDR3 is CASSQDPADNNEQFF. Written as DNA, the CDR3 is TGCGCCAGCAGCCAAGATCCGGCGGACAACAATGAGCAGTTCTTC. The V gene is TRBV4-1, the J gene TRBJ2-1; D possibly corresponds to TRBD1 (5 bases). Trimming took off 0 bases at V and 5 bases at J, with 11 bases between the two ends. The length of the CDR3 is 15 residues. The V gene's germline CDR1 is MGHRA and CDR2 YSYEKL.

Concerning this clonotype itself: Since it is a stray read in a library aimed at alpha chains, this beta chain has a size that is not meaningful. This chain links TRBV28 with TRBJ2-4; D gene uncertain. Germline CDR1 MDHEN, CDR2 SYDVKM. V was shortened by 1 base and J by 4 bases, with 8 bases between the two germline ends. The CDR3 runs to 14 residues. In DNA, the CDR3 is TGTGCCAGCAGTTTATTCACAGCTAAAAACATTCAGTACTTC. Residues: CASSLFTAKNIQYF. Full variable domain (remainder filled in from reference TRBV28 and TRBJ2-4): DVKVTQSSRYLVKRTGEKVFLECVQDMDHENMFWYRQDPGLGLRLIYFSYDVKMKEKGDIPEGYSVSREKKERFSLILESASTNQTSMYLCASSLFTAKNIQYFGAGTRLSVL.

This clonotype was detected ten times or more. This beta chain represents an off-target read in a library built for alpha chains; its size is of limited meaning. The chain carries TRBV4-2 and TRBJ2-7; D is possibly TRBD2 (5 bases). Germline V gene sequence: CDR1 LGHNA, CDR2 YNFKEQ. The CDR3 is 14 residues long. Trimming cost V 0 bases and J 7 bases, with 13 bases left between them. CDR3 in DNA: TGTGCCAGCAGCCAAGACCCTAGCCTGGGAGAGCAGTACTTC. Amino acids: CASSQDPSLGEQYF.

Comment on this clonotype: This beta chain slipped into a library made for alpha chains as a stray read, so its size is not meaningful. The rearrangement joins TRBV3-1 to TRBJ1-5; possible D gene TRBD1, 6 bases. V lost 6 bases, J lost 0 bases, and 12 bases lay in between. The CDR3 runs to 15 residues. Germline values: CDR1 LGHDT, CDR2 YNNKEL (reference sequence). Written as DNA, the CDR3 is TGTGCCAGCAGTGCACAGGGAAATAGCAATCAGCCCCAGCATTTT. Its protein is CASSAQGNSNQPQHF.

This clonotype is medium-sized by share. This beta chain came through as a stray read in a library set up for alpha chains, and its size says little. The rearrangement uses TRBV28 and TRBJ2-2; TRBD2 agrees at 9 bases. Germline loops: CDR1 MDHEN, CDR2 SYDVKM. The J segment lost 5 bases and the V segment lost 3 bases, leaving 10 bases of the junction unmatched. CDR3 length: 17 amino acids. The CDR3 reads CASSFPPGLARTGELFF. Here the CDR3 DNA reads TGTGCCAGCAGTTTTCCCCCGGGACTAGCCCGAACCGGGGAGCTGTTTTTT. Combining the CDR3 with reference TRBV28 and TRBJ2-2 gives the whole variable domain DVKVTQSSRYLVKRTGEKVFLECVQDMDHENMFWYRQDPGLGLRLIYFSYDVKMKEKGDIPEGYSVSREKKERFSLILESASTNQTSMYLCASSFPPGLARTGELFFGEGSRLTVL.

Details on this clonotype: Because the library targeted alpha chains, this beta chain is an off-target read whose size means little. The chain has TRBV5-4 and TRBJ2-5; D possibly matches TRBD1 or TRBD2 (5 bases each). Trimming took 2 bases from V and 5 from J, leaving 13 bases between them. Germline V CDR1 and CDR2: SGHNT, YYREEE (reference sequence). The CDR3 totals 14 residues. The CDR3 region has the DNA TGTGCCAGCAGCTTTGGGGCTAGCTGGGAGACCCAGTACTTC. This gives the protein CASSFGASWETQYF.

This clonotype was seen a handful of times. Since it is a stray read in a library aimed at alpha chains, this beta chain has a size that is not meaningful. This chain uses TRBV19 with TRBJ1-5; TRBD1 aligns across 9 bases. The length of the CDR3 is 15 residues. With V trimmed by 7 bases and J by 6 bases, 10 bases remained unmatched. Germline CDR1 and CDR2: LNHDA and SQIVND (reference sequence). CDR3 sequence (DNA): TGTGCCAGTATGGGGTTGGGGACAGGGCCTCAGCCCCAGCATTTT. Translation gives CASMGLGTGPQPQHF. The full variable domain, completed using reference TRBV19 and TRBJ1-5, is DGGITQSPKYLFRKEGQNVTLSCEQNLNHDAMYWYRQDPGQGLRLIYYSQIVNDFQKGDIAEGYSVSREKKESFPLTVTSAQKNPTAFYLCASMGLGTGPQPQHFGDGTRLSIL.

Many counts were recorded for this clonotype. A library made for alpha chains picked up this beta chain off target, so its size means little. The rearrangement joins TRBV7-3 to TRBJ2-5, with D unresolved. The V gene lost 2 bases and the J gene lost 2 bases, with 6 bases spanning the gap. Germline V CDR1 and CDR2: SGHTA, FQGTGA. The CDR3 totals 13 residues. Here the CDR3 reads CASSLAVQETQYF. The DNA for the CDR3 is TGTGCCAGCAGCTTAGCGGTACAAGAGACCCAGTACTTC.

This clonotype was detected many times. Since it is a stray read in a library aimed at alpha chains, this beta chain has a size that is not meaningful. The J gene is TRBJ2-7, the V gene TRBV20-1, with D possibly being TRBD1 or TRBD2 (5 bases each). CDR1 and CDR2 (germline): DFQATT, SNEGSKA (reference sequence). CDR3 size: 11 residues. Trimming stripped 5 bases from V and 4 bases from J, with 9 bases between. The CDR3 nucleotides are TGCAGTGCTCACGAGGGGTACGAGCAGTACTTC. As protein: CSAHEGYEQYF.

To note about this clonotype: This beta chain lies outside the target of a library built for alpha chains; its clone size means little. The chain recombines TRBV6-6 with TRBJ2-7, with D possibly TRBD1 on 6 matching bases. The CDR3 spans 14 residues. Germline lookup yields CDR1 MNHNY and CDR2 SVGAGI (reference sequence). The V end was cut by 5 bases, the J end by 4 bases, with 15 bases between. This CDR3 reads CASSPRTEGYEQYF. The CDR3 region has the DNA TGTGCCAGCAGTCCGCGGACAGAGGGGTACGAGCAGTACTTC.

There are many counts of this clonotype. As an off-target read in a library built for alpha chains, this beta chain has a frequency of little significance. The V gene is TRBV7-3, the J gene TRBJ2-1; tentative D call: TRBD1 (6 bases). The CDR3 length is 13 residues. Trimming shortened V by 5 bases and J by 7 bases, and 12 bases separated the two germline ends. Germline-derived CDR1 and CDR2 are SGHTA and FQGTGA. The CDR3 coding sequence is TGTGCCAGCAGCAGAGGGACATCTAATGAGCAGTTCTTC. Translation gives CASSRGTSNEQFF.

This clonotype was seen at least ten times. One end of the junction does not line up with germline, which may come from a read error. Since the library was made to target alpha chains, this beta chain is a stray read and its abundance is not meaningful. V gene TRBV5-6 combines with J gene TRBJ2-7, with 13 bases fitting TRBD2. CDR1 SGHDT and CDR2 YYEEEE come from the germline V gene. The CDR3 is made up of 13 amino acids. The CDR3 protein is CASRPGLAGDFKF. CDR3 in DNA: TGTGCCAGCAGGCCCGGACTAGCGGGGGACTTCAAGTTC.

This clonotype is medium-sized by share. This beta chain lies outside the target of a library built for alpha chains; its clone size means little. V gene TRBV5-1 combines with J gene TRBJ2-7; 9 nucleotides agree with TRBD2. Unmatched junction bases numbered 11, after V lost 0 bases and J lost 4 bases. This CDR3 is built from 17 residues. CDR1 and CDR2 (germline): SGHRS, YFSETQ. The CDR3 is CASSLEGSGSLGYEQYF. The CDR3 region has the DNA TGCGCCAGCAGCTTGGAGGGTAGCGGGAGTTTGGGGTACGAGCAGTACTTC.

The table lists this clonotype with many counts. The library was built for alpha chains, so this beta chain is an off-target read and its size means little. The V and J genes are TRBV7-9 and TRBJ2-7; no firm D call. The germline V and J ends were trimmed by 2 bases and 7 bases, with 12 bases remaining between them. In germline, CDR1 is SEHNR, CDR2 FQNEAQ (reference sequence). The CDR3 length is 13 residues. The CDR3 region has the DNA TGTGCCAGCAGCTTATACGCCCACTGGGAGCAGTACTTC. It specifies CASSLYAHWEQYF.

A note on this clonotype: This beta chain is a stray read from a library made for alpha chains; its abundance is not meaningful. V and J are TRBV20-1 and TRBJ2-3; 9 bases line up with TRBD1. Losses at the gene ends were 6 bases for V and 4 bases for J; bases not matched to a gene: 5. Germline CDR1 is DFQATT and CDR2 is SNEGSKA (reference sequence). This CDR3 spans 13 amino acids. CDR3 amino acids: CSASTGGPDTQYF. The CDR3 DNA follows: TGCAGTGCCTCAACAGGGGGCCCAGATACGCAGTATTTT.

This clonotype was picked up many times. Because the library targeted alpha chains, this beta chain is an off-target read whose size means little. V is TRBV19 and J is TRBJ2-7; D is undetermined. The CDR3 extends over 15 amino acids. V shed 2 bases and J shed 3 bases, with 14 bases lying between them. The germline V gene has CDR1 LNHDA and CDR2 SQIVND (reference sequence). Here the CDR3 DNA reads TGTGCCAGTAGTATAACCCTCCGACCAGTCTACGAGCAGTACTTC. Protein sequence: CASSITLRPVYEQYF.

This clonotype has a count of ten or more. Because the library targeted alpha chains, this beta chain is an off-target read whose size means little. The chain links TRBV29-1 to TRBJ2-2, with 11 bases lining up with TRBD2. Germline V lookup: CDR1 SQVTM, CDR2 ANQGSEA. Unmatched junction bases numbered 7, after V lost 5 bases and J lost 5 bases. The CDR3 runs to 15 residues. The CDR3 DNA reads TGCAGCGTTCGGGGACTAGCGGAACGTACCGGGGAGCTGTTTTTT. Translated, it gives CSVRGLAERTGELFF.

Regarding this clonotype: This beta chain is a stray read from a library made for alpha chains; its abundance is not meaningful. The rearrangement links TRBV11-2 to TRBJ2-5; D is possibly TRBD1 (6 bases). Trimming cost V 5 bases and J 1 base, with 11 bases left between them. CDR1 is SGHAT and CDR2 is FQNNGV in the germline V gene. The CDR3 consists of 14 residues. The DNA for the CDR3 is TGTGCCAGCAGCCTACAGGGAGTCCAAGAGACCCAGTACTTC. Protein product: CASSLQGVQETQYF.

This clonotype is classed as medium-sized. Since it is a stray read in a library aimed at alpha chains, this beta chain has a size that is not meaningful. The V and J genes are TRBV7-9 and TRBJ2-5, with TRBD2 identical over 11 bases. The CDR3 consists of 13 residues. Germline CDR1 is SEHNR and CDR2 is FQNEAQ (reference sequence). The trim removed 5 bases at V and 7 bases at J, leaving 3 bases unmatched. CDR3 sequence: CASSEGLAATQYF. Here the CDR3 DNA reads TGTGCCAGCAGCGAGGGACTAGCGGCGACCCAGTACTTC.

This clonotype was counted at least ten times. Because the library targeted alpha chains, this beta chain is an off-target read whose size means little. This chain links TRBV7-8 with TRBJ2-7; 7 bases agree with TRBD1. This CDR3 region has 12 residues. The V and J ends lost 5 bases and 4 bases, in that order; junction bases with no gene match: 2. Germline CDR1 SGHVS, CDR2 FQNEAQ. The CDR3 bases are TGTGCCAGCAGCACACAGGGGTACGAGCAGTACTTC. Its protein product is CASSTQGYEQYF.

This clonotype was detected only a few times. For a library built for alpha chains, this beta chain is a stray read; little rests on its size. The genes are TRBV29-1 and TRBJ1-5, with 9 bases fitting TRBD1. The ends lost 7 bases at V and 3 bases at J; junction bases unmatched: 4. The CDR3 sequence is 13 residues long. Germline-derived CDR1 and CDR2 are SQVTM and ANQGSEA. The CDR3 is CSAGTGFNQPQHF. The DNA of the CDR3 is TGCAGCGCCGGGACAGGGTTCAATCAGCCCCAGCATTTT.

By its share, this clonotype is medium-sized. This beta chain is an off-target read within a library intended for alpha chains, so its frequency means little. This sequence joins TRBV7-9 and TRBJ1-1, with D perhaps matching TRBD1 (6 bases). The CDR3 extends over 15 amino acids. Trimming cost V 3 bases and J 0 bases, with 11 bases left between them. From germline, CDR1 is SEHNR and CDR2 FQNEAQ (reference sequence). The CDR3 DNA reads TGTGCCAGCAGCTTCCTAACAGGGCTGAACACTGAAGCTTTCTTT. It encodes CASSFLTGLNTEAFF.

This clonotype was recorded many times. A library prepared for alpha chains yielded this beta chain as an off-target read; its size is of little meaning. This chain connects TRBV3-1 to TRBJ2-7; unclear D gene. The CDR3 length is 14 residues. V was pared by 4 bases and J by 3 bases, with 13 bases between. CDR1 and CDR2 (germline): LGHDT, YNNKEL (reference sequence). The CDR3, as DNA: TGTGCCAGCAGCCCGACCCCAGGATTCTACGAGCAGTACTTC. It is translated as CASSPTPGFYEQYF.

This clonotype is medium-sized within its sample. The library was designed around alpha chains, so this beta chain is a stray read whose abundance carries little weight. The chain combines TRBV27 with TRBJ2-1; possibly TRBD2 for D (6 bases). Germline CDR1 is MNHEY and CDR2 is SMNVEV (reference sequence). The CDR3 runs 16 residues. With 8 bases removed from V and 6 bases from J, the gap between germline ends came to 23 bases. The CDR3 sequence is CASSPSRDSPFNEQFF. CDR3 bases: TGTGCCAGCTCTCCCTCCCGGGACTCCCCATTCAATGAGCAGTTCTTC.

This clonotype came up a few times. The size of this beta chain means little, since it is a stray read in a library made for alpha chains. The V call is TRBV11-2, the J call TRBJ2-6; TRBD2 aligns across 9 bases. Per germline, CDR1 SGHAT and CDR2 FQNNGV. With 2 bases clipped from V and 12 bases from J, the junction kept 17 bases outside the gene matches. This CDR3 has 18 residues. The CDR3, as DNA: TGTGCCAGCAGCTTATCCGTGAGCGGGGGGCCGGATGTCGTCGTCCTGACTTTC. It codes for CASSLSVSGGPDVVVLTF.

Judged by abundance, this clonotype is medium-sized. This beta chain is a stray read from a library made for alpha chains; its abundance is not meaningful. CDR3 sequence reads: CASSPLSGANVLTF. In DNA form, the CDR3 reads TGTGCCAGCAGTCCACTGTCGGGGGCCAACGTCCTGACTTTC. The V call is TRBV25-1, the J call TRBJ2-6; D gene ambiguous. CDR1 and CDR2 from the germline V gene are MGHDK and SYGVNS. Deletions cut 5 bases from V and 4 bases from J, with 9 bases between. This CDR3 region has 14 residues.

This clonotype was detected many times. This beta chain appears as a stray read in a library generated for alpha chains; its size is not informative. The chain is built from TRBV28 and TRBJ2-3, with 10 bases fitting TRBD2. CDR1 and CDR2 (germline): MDHEN, SYDVKM. The CDR3 has 15 residues. V gave up 7 bases and J gave up 2 bases; unmatched junction bases: 6. CDR3 sequence reads: CASTSAGGDTDTQYF. The CDR3 DNA sequence: TGTGCCAGCACTTCAGCGGGAGGGGACACAGATACGCAGTATTTT.